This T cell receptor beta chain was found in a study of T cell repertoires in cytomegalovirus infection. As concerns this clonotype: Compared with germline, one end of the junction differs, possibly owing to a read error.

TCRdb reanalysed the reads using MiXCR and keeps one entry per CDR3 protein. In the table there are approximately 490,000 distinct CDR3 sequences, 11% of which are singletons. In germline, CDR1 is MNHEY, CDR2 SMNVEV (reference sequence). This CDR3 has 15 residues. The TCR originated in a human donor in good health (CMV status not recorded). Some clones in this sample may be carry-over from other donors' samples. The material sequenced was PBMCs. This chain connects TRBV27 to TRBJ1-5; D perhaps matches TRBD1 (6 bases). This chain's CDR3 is CASSLGRGLNRPQHF. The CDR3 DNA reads TGTGCCAGCAGTTTGGGCAGGGGTTTAAATCGGCCCCAGCATTTT.